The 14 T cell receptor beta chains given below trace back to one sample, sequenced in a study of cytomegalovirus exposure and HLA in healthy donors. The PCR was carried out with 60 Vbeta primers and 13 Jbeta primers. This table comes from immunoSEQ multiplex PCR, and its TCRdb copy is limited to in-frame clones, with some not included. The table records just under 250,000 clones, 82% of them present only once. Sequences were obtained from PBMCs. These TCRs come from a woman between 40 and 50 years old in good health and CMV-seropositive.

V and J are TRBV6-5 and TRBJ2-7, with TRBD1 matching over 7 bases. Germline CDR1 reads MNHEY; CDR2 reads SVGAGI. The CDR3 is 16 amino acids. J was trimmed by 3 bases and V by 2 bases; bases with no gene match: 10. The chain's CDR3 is CASSYRDPGQFYEQYF. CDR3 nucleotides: TGTGCCAGCAGTTACCGAGACCCGGGACAGTTCTACGAGCAGTACTTC.

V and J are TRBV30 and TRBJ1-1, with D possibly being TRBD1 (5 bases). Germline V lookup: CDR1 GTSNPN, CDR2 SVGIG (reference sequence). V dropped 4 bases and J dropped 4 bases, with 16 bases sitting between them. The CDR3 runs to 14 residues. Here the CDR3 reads CAWTGLLGGTEAFF. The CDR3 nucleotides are TGTGCCTGGACGGGATTGCTGGGGGGCACTGAAGCTTTCTTT.

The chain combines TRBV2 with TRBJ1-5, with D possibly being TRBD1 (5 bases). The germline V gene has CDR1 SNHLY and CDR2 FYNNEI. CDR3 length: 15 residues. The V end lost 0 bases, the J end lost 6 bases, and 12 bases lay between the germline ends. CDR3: CASSEARGGGQPQHF. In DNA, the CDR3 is TGTGCCAGCAGTGAAGCTCGGGGGGGAGGTCAGCCCCAGCATTTT. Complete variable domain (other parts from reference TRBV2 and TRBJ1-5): EPEVTQTPSHQVTQMGQEVILRCVPISNHLYFYWYRQILGQKVEFLVSFYNNEISEKSEIFDDQFSVERPDGSNFTLKIRSTKLEDSAMYFCASSEARGGGQPQHFGDGTRLSIL.

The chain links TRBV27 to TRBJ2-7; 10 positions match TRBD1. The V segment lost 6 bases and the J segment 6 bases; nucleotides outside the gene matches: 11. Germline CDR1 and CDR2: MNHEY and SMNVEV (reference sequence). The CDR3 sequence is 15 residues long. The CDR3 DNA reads TGTGCCAGCAGCCCGGGGACAGGGGAGTATGGCGAGCAGTACTTC. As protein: CASSPGTGEYGEQYF.

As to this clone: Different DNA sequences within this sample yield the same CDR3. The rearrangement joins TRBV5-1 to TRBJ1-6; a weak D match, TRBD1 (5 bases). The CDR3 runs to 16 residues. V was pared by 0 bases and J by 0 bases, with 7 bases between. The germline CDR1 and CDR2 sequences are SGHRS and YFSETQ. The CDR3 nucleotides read TGCGCCAGCAGCTTGGGACAGCACTCCTATAATTCACCCCTCCACTTT. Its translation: CASSLGQHSYNSPLHF. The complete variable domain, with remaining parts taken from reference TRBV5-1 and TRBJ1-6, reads KAGVTQTPRYLIKTRGQQVTLSCSPISGHRSVSWYQQTPGQGLQFLFEYFSETQRNKGNFPGRFSGRQFSNSRSEMNVSTLELGDSALYLCASSLGQHSYNSPLHFGNGTRLTVT.

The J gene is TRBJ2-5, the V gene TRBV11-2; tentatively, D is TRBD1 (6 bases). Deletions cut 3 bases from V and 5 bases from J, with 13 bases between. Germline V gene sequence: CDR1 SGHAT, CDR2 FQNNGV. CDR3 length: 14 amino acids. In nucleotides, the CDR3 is TGTGCCAGCAGCTTCTACAGGGCTCGGGAGACCCAGTACTTC. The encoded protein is CASSFYRARETQYF.

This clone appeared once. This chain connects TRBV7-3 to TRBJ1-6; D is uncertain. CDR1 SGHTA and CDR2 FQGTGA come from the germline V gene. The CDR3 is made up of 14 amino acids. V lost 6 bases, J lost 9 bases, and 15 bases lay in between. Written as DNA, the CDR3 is TGTGCCAGCAGTCTCGGGAGCCCGGGTTCACCCCTCCACTTT. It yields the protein CASSLGSPGSPLHF.

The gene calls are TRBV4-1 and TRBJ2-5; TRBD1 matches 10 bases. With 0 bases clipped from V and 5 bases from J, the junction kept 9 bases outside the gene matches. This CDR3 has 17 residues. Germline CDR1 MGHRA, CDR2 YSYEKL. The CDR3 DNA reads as TGCGCCAGCAGCCAAGAATGGGGACAGGGGAGGTGGGAGACCCAGTACTTC. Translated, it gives CASSQEWGQGRWETQYF.

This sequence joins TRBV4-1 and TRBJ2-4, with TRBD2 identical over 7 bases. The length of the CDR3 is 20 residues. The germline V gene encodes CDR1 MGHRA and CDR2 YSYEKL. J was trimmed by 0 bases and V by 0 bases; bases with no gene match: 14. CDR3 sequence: CASSQEGSGGGRLAKNIQYF. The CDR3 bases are TGCGCCAGCAGCCAAGAGGGGTCCGGCGGGGGACGTCTAGCCAAAAACATTCAGTACTTC.

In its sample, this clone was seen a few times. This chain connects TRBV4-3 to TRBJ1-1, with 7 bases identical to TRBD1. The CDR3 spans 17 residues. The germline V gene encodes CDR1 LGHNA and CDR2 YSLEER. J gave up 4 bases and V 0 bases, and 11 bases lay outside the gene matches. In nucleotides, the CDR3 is TGCGCCAGCAGCCAAGAAGAGGGGGACAGCTCGTGCACTGAAGCTTTCTTT. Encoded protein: CASSQEEGDSSCTEAFF.

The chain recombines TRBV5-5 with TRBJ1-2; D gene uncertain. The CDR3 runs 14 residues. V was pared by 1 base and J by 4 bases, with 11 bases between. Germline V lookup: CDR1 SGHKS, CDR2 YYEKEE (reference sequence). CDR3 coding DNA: TGTGCCAGCAGCTTGAGTTCAGTTACCTATGGCTACACCTTC. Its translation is CASSLSSVTYGYTF. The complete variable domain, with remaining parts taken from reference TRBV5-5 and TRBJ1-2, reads DAGVTQSPTHLIKTRGQQVTLRCSPISGHKSVSWYQQVLGQGPQFIFQYYEKEERGRGNFPDRFSARQFPNYSSELNVNALLLGDSALYLCASSLSSVTYGYTFGSGTRLTVV.

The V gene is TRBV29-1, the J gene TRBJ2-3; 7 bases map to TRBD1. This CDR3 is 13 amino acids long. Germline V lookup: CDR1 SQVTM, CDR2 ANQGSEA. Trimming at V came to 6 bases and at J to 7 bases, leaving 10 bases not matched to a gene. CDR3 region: CSVSRAGGNTQYF. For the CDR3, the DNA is TGCAGCGTATCTCGGGCAGGGGGAAATACGCAGTATTTT.

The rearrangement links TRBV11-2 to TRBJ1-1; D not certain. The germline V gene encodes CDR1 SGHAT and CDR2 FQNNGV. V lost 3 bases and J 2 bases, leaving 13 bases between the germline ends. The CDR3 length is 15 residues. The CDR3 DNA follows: TGTGCCAGCAGCTTCCCGCGTCCCCTAAACACTGAAGCTTTCTTT. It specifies CASSFPRPLNTEAFF.

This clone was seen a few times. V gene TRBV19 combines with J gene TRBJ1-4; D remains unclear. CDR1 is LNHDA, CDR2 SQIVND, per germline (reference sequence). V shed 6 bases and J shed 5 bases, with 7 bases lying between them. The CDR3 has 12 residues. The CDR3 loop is CASSLGNEKLFF. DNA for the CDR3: TGTGCCAGTAGCCTCGGGAATGAAAAACTGTTTTTT.